The entry below gives a single T cell receptor beta chain sequence along with its context. It has no known antigen specificity. The record has no base qualities; no much larger clone is one base away. Its CDR3 holds 12 amino acids, cysteine through phenylalanine. The DNA shown is the 36-base CDR3, in frame from base 1. The junction shows trimming of 6 bases on V and 9 bases on J, and the gene matches do not reach 8 bases of it. Looking up the germline V gene yields CDR1 MDHEN and CDR2 SYDVKM. Libraries were built with PCR. The sequencing machine was an Illumina HiSeq 2500. TCR library preparation used molecular barcoding, with unique molecular identifiers applied to normalize quantification of the TCRbeta repertoire. The public reads were reprocessed in TCRdb via fastp at Q25 and MiXCR, keeping in-frame beta chains. Every distinct CDR3 protein forms one entry, paired with its most common genes and DNA. This sample holds a few hundred thousand distinct CDR3 sequences; 10% to 15% were observed only once. The ten largest clonotypes hold around 2.2% of the sample.

The sample's treatment or condition label, decoded: allogeneic hematopoietic cell transplantation with graft depleted of TCRalphabeta T cells and CD19 B cells. The transplant recipients were children given TCRalphabeta/CD19-depleted allogeneic hematopoietic cell grafts. This entry is derived from a study of T-cell reconstitution after alpha-beta-depleted transplantation in children (TCRdb year 2016). With respect to the entire study: The study quantitatively tracked T-cell immune reconstitution after TCRalphabeta/CD19-depleted allogeneic hematopoietic cell transplantation in children using TCR repertoire profiling.

On the study overall, not on this receptor specifically: The apparently early alphabetaT-cell count recovery about two months after transplant was reportedly dependent on only several hundred rapidly expanded clones derived from non-depleted graft cells. The high TCRbeta diversity at day 60 in some patients was ascribed to recipient T cells and intrathymic progenitors that had survived conditioning. The frequencies of hyperexpanded clones fell over the following months, and after one year, T-cell counts and TCRbeta diversity were mostly attributed to newly produced T cells.

The sequence is built from TRBV28 and TRBJ2-7, with 7 bases aligning to TRBD2. Specimen: PBMCs, mostly from graft donor cells, collected 360 days after TCRalphabeta/CD19-depleted stem cell transplant. The TCR sequence derives from a male patient aged 10 to 17 who had a stem cell transplant for acute myeloid leukemia, so the T cells may come from the graft donor. The DNA sequence reads TGTGCCAGCAGCCGGGAGGTCTGGAGGCAGTACTTC. Translated, it gives CASSREVWRQYF.